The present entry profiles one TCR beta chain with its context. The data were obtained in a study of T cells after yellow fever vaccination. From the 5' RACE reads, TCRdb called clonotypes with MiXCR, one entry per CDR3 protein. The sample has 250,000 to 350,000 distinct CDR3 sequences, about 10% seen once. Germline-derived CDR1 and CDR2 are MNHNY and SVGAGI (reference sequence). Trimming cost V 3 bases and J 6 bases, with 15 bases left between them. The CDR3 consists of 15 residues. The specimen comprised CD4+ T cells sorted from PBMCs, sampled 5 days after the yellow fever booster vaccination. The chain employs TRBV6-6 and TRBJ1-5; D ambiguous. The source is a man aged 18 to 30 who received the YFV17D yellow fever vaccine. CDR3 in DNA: TGTGCCAGCAGTTATAATCCGGGGTCCATTCAGCCCCAGCATTTT. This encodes CASSYNPGSIQPQHF.